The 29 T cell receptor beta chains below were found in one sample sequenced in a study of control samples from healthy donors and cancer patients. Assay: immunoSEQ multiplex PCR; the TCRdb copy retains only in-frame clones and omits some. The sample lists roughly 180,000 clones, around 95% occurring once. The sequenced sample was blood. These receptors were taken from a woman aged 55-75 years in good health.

The CDR3 spells CASSSEGQGNSPLHF. The CDR3 DNA reads as TGTGCCAGCTCGAGCGAAGGGCAGGGTAATTCACCCCTCCACTTT. V usage is TRBV2 and J usage is TRBJ1-6; D is possibly TRBD1 (5 bases). This CDR3 region has 15 residues. Germline CDR1 is SNHLY and CDR2 is FYNNEI. V lost 8 bases, J lost 6 bases, and 17 bases lay in between.

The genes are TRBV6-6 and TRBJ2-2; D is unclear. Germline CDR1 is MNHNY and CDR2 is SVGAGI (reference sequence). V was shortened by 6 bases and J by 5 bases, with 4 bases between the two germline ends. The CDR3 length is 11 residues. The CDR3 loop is CASRETGELFF. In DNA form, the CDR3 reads TGTGCCAGCAGGGAGACCGGGGAGCTGTTTTTT.

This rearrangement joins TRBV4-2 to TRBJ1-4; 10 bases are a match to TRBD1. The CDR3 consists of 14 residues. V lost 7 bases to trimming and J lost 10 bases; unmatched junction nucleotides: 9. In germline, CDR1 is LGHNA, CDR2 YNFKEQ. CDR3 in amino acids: CASTGDRGVGKLFF. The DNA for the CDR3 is TGTGCCAGCACTGGGGACAGGGGCGTAGGAAAACTGTTTTTT.

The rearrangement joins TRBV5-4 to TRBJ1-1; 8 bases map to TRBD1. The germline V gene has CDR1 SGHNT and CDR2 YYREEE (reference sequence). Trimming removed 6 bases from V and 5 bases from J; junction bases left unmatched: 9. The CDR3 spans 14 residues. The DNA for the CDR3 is TGTGCCAGCACCCGGCAGGGGGCAAGAACTGAAGCTTTCTTT. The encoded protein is CASTRQGARTEAFF. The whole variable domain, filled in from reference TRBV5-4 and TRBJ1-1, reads ETGVTQSPTHLIKTRGQQVTLRCSSQSGHNTVSWYQQALGQGPQFIFQYYREEENGRGNFPPRFSGLQFPNYSSELNVNALELDDSALYLCASTRQGARTEAFFGQGTRLTVV.

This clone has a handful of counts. The CDR3 reads CASSQVSVNTEAFF. CDR3 DNA: TGCGCCAGCAGCCAAGTTTCGGTGAACACTGAAGCTTTCTTT. The rearrangement links TRBV4-1 to TRBJ1-1; the D is unclear. The CDR3 runs to 14 residues. V was cut by 1 base and J by 0 bases, with 6 bases left in between. Germline V gives CDR1 MGHRA, CDR2 YSYEKL.

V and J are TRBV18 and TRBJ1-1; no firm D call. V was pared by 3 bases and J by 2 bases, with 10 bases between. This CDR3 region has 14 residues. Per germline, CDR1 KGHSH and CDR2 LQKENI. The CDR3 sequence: CASSPNESNTEAFF. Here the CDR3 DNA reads TGTGCCAGCTCACCCAACGAAAGTAACACTGAAGCTTTCTTT.

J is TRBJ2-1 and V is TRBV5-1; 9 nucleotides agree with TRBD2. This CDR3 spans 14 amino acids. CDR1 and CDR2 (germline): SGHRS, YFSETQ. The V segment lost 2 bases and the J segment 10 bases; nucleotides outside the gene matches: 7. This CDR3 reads CASSFLAGDGEQFF. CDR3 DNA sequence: TGCGCCAGCAGCTTCTTAGCGGGGGATGGGGAGCAGTTCTTC.

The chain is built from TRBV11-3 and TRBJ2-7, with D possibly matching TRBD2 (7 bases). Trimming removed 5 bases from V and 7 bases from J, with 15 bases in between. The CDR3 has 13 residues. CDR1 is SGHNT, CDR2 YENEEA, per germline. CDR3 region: CASSASRGGEQYF. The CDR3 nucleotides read TGTGCCAGCAGCGCGTCAAGGGGGGGGGAGCAGTACTTC.

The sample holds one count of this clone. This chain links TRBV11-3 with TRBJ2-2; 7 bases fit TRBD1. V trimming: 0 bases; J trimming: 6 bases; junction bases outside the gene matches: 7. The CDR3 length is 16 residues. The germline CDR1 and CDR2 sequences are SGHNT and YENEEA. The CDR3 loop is CASSLELETGSGELFF. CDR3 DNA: TGTGCCAGCAGCTTAGAGCTGGAGACAGGGTCCGGGGAGCTGTTTTTT.

The CDR3 DNA follows: TGTGCCATCAGTATTCCCAAGGGGCTATCCCATGGCTACACCTTC. This gives the protein CAISIPKGLSHGYTF. The gene calls are TRBV10-3 and TRBJ1-2, with D perhaps matching TRBD1 (5 bases). Trimming removed 5 bases from V and 6 bases from J, with 19 bases in between. Germline V CDR1 and CDR2: ENHRY, SYGVKD. The CDR3 covers 15 residues.

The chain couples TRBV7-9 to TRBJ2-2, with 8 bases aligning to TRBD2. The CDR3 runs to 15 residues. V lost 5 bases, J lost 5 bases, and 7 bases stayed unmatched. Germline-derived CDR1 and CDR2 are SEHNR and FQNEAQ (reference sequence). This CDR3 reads CASSPETGGTGELFF. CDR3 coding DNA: TGTGCCAGCAGCCCGGAGACGGGGGGGACCGGGGAGCTGTTTTTT.

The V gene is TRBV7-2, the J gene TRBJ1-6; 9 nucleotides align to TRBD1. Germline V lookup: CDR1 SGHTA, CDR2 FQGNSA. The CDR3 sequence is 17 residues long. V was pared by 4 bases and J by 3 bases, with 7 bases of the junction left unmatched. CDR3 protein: CASSSPGTGNYNSPLHF. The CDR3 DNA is TGTGCCAGCAGCTCGCCCGGGACAGGGAACTATAATTCACCCCTCCACTTT.

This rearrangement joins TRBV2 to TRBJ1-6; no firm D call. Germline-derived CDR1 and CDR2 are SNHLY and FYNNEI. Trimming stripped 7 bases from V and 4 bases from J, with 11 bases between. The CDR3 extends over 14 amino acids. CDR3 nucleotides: TGTGCCAGCACTAAGGATACTTATAATTCACCCCTCCACTTT. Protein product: CASTKDTYNSPLHF.

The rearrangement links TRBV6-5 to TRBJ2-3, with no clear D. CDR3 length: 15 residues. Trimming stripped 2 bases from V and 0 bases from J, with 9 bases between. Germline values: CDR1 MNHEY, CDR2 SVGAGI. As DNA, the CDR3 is TGTGCCAGCAGTTACGCCCCCACTAGCACAGATACGCAGTATTTT. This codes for CASSYAPTSTDTQYF.

DNA for the CDR3: TGTGCCAGCAGCTCCCGACAGTACGATAGCAATCAGCCCCAGCATTTT. Translating it yields CASSSRQYDSNQPQHF. The rearrangement links TRBV7-2 to TRBJ1-5, with D perhaps matching TRBD1 (5 bases). The V end was cut by 4 bases, the J end by 0 bases, with 13 bases between. The CDR3 is made up of 16 amino acids. The V gene's germline CDR1 is SGHTA and CDR2 FQGNSA. Full variable domain (remainder filled in from reference TRBV7-2 and TRBJ1-5): GAGVSQSPSNKVTEKGKDVELRCDPISGHTALYWYRQSLGQGLEFLIYFQGNSAPDKSGLPSDRFSAERTGGSVSTLTIQRTQQEDSAVYLCASSSRQYDSNQPQHFGDGTRLSIL.

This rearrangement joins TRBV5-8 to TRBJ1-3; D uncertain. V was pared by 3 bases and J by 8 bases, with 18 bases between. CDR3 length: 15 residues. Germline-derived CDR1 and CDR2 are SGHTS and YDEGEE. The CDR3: CASSSRHTVPDTIYF. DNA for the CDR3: TGTGCCAGCAGCTCCAGACACACCGTCCCGGACACCATATATTTT.

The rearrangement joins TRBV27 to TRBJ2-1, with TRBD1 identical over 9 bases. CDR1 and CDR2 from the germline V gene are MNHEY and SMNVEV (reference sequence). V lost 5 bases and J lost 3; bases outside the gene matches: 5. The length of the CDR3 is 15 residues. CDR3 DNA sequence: TGTGCCAGCAGTCCCCGGGACAGGGACTACAATGAGCAGTTCTTC. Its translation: CASSPRDRDYNEQFF.

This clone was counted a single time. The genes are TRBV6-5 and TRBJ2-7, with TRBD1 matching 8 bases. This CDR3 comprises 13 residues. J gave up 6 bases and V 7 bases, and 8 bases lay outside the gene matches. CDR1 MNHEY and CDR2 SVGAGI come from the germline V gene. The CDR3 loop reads CASTRTGSREQYF. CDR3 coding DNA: TGTGCCAGCACCAGGACAGGGTCTCGCGAGCAGTACTTC.

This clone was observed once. CDR3 sequence: CASSPLLGKPYEQYF. The CDR3 region has the DNA TGTGCCAGCAGCCCCCTTTTGGGTAAGCCTTACGAGCAGTACTTC. The gene calls are TRBV3-1 (or the pseudogene TRBV3-2) and TRBJ2-7; the D is unclear. The CDR3 length is 15 residues. Trimming removed 4 bases from V and 4 bases from J, with 17 bases in between. The germline V gene encodes CDR1 LGHDT and CDR2 YNNKEL (reference sequence).

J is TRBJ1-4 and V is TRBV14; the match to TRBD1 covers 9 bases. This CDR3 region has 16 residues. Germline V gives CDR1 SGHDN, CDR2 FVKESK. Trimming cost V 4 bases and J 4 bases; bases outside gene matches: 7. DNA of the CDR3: TGTGCCAGCAGCCTCCTACAGGGGGCTGGTAATGAAAAACTGTTTTTT. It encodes CASSLLQGAGNEKLFF.

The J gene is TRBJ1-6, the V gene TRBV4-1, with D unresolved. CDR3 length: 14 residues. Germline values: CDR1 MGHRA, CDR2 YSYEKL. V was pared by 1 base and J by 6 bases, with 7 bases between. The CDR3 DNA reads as TGCGCCAGCAGCCAAGGCACTGGTAATTCACCCCTCCACTTT. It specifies CASSQGTGNSPLHF.

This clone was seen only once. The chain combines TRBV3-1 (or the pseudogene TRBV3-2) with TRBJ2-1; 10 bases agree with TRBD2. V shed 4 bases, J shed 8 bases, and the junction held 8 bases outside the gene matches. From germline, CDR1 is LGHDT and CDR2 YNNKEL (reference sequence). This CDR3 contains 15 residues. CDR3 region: CASSLSGGARDEQFF. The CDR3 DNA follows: TGTGCCAGCAGCCTAAGCGGGGGGGCCCGAGATGAGCAGTTCTTC.

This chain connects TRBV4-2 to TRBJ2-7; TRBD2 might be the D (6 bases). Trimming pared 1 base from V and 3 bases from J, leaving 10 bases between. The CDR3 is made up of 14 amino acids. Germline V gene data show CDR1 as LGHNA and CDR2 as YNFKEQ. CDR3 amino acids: CASSQGGAGYEQYF. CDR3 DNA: TGTGCCAGCAGCCAAGGCGGGGCCGGCTACGAGCAGTACTTC.

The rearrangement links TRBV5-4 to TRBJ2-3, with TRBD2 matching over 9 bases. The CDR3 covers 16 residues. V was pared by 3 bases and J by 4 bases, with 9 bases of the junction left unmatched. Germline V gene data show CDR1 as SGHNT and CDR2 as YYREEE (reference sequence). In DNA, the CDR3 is TGTGCCAGCAGCTCCCGAGGAGCGGGGGGCGCAGATACGCAGTATTTT. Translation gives CASSSRGAGGADTQYF. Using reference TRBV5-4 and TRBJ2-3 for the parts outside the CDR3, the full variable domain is ETGVTQSPTHLIKTRGQQVTLRCSSQSGHNTVSWYQQALGQGPQFIFQYYREEENGRGNFPPRFSGLQFPNYSSELNVNALELDDSALYLCASSSRGAGGADTQYFGPGTRLTVL.

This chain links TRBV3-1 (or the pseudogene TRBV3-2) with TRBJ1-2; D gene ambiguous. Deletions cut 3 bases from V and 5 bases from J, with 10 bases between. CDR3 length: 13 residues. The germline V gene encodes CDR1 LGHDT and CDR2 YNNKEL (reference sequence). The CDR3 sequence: CASSQDRAYGYTF. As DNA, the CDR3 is TGTGCCAGCAGCCAGGACCGGGCGTATGGCTACACCTTC.

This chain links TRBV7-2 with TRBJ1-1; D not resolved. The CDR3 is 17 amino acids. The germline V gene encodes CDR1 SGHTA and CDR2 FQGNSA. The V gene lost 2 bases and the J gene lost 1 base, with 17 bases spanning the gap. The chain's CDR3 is CASSLRSPGRPNTEAFF. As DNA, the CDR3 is TGTGCCAGCAGCTTACGGTCCCCCGGCAGGCCGAACACTGAAGCTTTCTTT.

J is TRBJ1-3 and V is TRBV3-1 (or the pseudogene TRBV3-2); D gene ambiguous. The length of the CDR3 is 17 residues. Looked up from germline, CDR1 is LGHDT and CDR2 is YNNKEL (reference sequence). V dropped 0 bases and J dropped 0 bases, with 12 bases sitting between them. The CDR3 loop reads CASSQEGSTLSGNTIYF. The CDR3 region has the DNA TGTGCCAGCAGCCAAGAGGGCAGTACCCTCTCTGGAAACACCATATATTTT.

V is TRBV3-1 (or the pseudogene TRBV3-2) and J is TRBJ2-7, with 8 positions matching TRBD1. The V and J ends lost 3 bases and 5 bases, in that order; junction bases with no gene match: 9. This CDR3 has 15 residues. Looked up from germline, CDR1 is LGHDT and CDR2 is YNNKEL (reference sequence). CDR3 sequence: CASSQSTGVHHEQYF. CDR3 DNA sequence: TGTGCCAGCAGCCAGTCGACAGGGGTCCACCACGAGCAGTACTTC.

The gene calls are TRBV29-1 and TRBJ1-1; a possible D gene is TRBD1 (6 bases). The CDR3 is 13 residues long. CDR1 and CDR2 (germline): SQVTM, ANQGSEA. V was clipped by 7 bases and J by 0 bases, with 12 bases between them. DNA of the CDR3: TGCAGCGCACAGGGCCCCATGAACACTGAAGCTTTCTTT. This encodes CSAQGPMNTEAFF. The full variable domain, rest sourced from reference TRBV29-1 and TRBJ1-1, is SAVISQKPSRDICQRGTSLTIQCQVDSQVTMMFWYRQQPGQSLTLIATANQGSEATYESGFVIDKFPISRPNLTFSTLTVSNMSPEDSSIYLCSAQGPMNTEAFFGQGTRLTVV.